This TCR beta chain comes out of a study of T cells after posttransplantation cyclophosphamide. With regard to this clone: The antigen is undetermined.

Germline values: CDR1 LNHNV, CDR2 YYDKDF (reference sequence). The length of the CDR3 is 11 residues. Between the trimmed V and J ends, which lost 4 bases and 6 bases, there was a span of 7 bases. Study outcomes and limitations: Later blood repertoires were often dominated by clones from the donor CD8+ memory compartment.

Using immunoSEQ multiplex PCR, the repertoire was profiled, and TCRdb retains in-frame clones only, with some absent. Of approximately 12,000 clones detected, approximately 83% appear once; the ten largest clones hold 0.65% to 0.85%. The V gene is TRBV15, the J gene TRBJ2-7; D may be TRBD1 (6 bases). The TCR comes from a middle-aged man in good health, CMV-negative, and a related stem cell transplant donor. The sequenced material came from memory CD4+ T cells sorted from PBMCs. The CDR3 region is CATSIQGEQYF. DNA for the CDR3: TGTGCCACCAGCATACAGGGCGAGCAGTACTTC. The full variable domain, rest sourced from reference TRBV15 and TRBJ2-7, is DAMVIQNPRYQVTQFGKPVTLSCSQTLNHNVMYWYQQKSSQAPKLLFHYYDKDFNNEADTPDNFQSRRPNTSFCFLDIRSPGLGDTAMYLCATSIQGEQYFGPGTRLTVT.